Included here is one TCR beta chain sequence, with context. The record originates from a study of shared clonotypes between healthy human individuals. Germline assignment: CDR1 SEHNR and CDR2 FQNEAQ (reference sequence). The length of the CDR3 is 17 residues. V lost 4 bases to trimming and J lost 7 bases, with 23 bases between them. The data were produced by immunoSEQ multiplex PCR, yet TCRdb's version contains in-frame clones alone and is incomplete. The top ten clones hold 0.36% of a sample with more than 1.2 million clones, about 98.5% of them seen once. This receptor was obtained from a man aged 25 to 45 in good health. Sequenced sample: naive CD4+ T cells sorted from blood. Subset here: CD45RA+ positively selected. The chain couples TRBV7-9 to TRBJ1-5; tentatively, D is TRBD1 (6 bases). The CDR3 protein is CASSSLRNGGEGQPQHF. The CDR3 DNA is TGTGCCAGCAGCTCCCTACGGAATGGGGGCGAAGGACAGCCCCAGCATTTT.